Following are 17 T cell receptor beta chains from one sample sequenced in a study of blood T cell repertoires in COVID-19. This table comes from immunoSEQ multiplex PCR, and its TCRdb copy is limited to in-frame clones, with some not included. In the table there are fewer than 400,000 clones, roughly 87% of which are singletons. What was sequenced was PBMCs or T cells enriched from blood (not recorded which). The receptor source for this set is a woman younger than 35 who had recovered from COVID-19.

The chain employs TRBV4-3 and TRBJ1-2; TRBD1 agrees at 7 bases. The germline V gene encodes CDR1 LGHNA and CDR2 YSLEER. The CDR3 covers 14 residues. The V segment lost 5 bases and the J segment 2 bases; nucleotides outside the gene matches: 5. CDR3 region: CASSSSGQNYGYTF. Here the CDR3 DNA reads TGCGCCAGCAGCTCTTCGGGACAGAACTATGGCTACACCTTC.

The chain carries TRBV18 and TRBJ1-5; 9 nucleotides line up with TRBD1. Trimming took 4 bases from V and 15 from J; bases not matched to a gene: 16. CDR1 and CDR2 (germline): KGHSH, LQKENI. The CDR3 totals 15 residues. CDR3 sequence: CASSLQRGTGRNLHF. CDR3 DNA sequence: TGTGCCAGCTCACTACAACGTGGGACAGGGAGGAATTTGCATTTT.

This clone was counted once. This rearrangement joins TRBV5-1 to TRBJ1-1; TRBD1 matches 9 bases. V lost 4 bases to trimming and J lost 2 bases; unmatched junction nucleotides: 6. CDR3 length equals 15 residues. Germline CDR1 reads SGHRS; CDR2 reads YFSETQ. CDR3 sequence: CASSSLGQGNTEAFF. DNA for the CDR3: TGCGCCAGCAGCAGCTTGGGACAGGGTAACACTGAAGCTTTCTTT.

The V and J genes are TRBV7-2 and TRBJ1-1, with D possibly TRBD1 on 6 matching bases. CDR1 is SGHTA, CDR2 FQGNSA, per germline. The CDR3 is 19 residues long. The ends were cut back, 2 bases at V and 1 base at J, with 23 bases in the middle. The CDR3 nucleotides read TGTGCCAGCAGCTTAAGAGGGGCGAAAGTTGCAGGGGAGAACACTGAAGCTTTCTTT. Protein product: CASSLRGAKVAGENTEAFF. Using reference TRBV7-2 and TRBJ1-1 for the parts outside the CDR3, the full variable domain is GAGVSQSPSNKVTEKGKDVELRCDPISGHTALYWYRQSLGQGLEFLIYFQGNSAPDKSGLPSDRFSAERTGGSVSTLTIQRTQQEDSAVYLCASSLRGAKVAGENTEAFFGQGTRLTVV.

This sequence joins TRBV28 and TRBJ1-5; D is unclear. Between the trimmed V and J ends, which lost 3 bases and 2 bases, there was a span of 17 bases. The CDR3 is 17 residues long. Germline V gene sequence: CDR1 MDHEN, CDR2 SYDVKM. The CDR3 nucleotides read TGTGCCAGCAGTTTCCCCCGGAGCCGTTGGGGCAATCAGCCCCAGCATTTT. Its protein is CASSFPRSRWGNQPQHF.

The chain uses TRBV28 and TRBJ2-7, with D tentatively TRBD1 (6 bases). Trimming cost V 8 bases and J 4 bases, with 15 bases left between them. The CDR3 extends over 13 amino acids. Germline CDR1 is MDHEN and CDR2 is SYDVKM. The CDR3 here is CASGGQFFYEQYF. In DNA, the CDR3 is TGTGCCAGCGGAGGACAGTTCTTTTACGAGCAGTACTTC.

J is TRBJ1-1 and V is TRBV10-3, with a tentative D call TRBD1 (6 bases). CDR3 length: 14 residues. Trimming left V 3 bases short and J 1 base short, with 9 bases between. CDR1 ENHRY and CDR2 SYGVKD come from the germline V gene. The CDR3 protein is CAISDRTENTEAFF. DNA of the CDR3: TGTGCCATCAGTGATAGGACAGAGAACACTGAAGCTTTCTTT.

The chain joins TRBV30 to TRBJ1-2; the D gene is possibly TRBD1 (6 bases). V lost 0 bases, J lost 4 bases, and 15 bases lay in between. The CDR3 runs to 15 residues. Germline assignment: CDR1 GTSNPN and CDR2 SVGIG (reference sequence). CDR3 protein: CAWSVGRGWAYGYTF. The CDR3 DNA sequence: TGTGCCTGGAGTGTAGGGAGGGGGTGGGCCTATGGCTACACCTTC.

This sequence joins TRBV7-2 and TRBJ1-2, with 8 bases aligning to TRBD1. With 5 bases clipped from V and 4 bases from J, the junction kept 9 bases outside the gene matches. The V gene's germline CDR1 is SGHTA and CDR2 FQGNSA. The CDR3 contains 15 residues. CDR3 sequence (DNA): TGTGCCAGCAGCGTCGGGACAGGACATAGCTATGGCTACACCTTC. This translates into CASSVGTGHSYGYTF.

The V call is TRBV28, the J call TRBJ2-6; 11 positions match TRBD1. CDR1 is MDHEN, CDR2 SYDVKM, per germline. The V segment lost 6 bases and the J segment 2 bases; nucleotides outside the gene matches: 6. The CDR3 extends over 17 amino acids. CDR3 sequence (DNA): TGTGCCAGCAGCTCTCCGGGACAGGGGGCTGGGGCCAACGTCCTGACTTTC. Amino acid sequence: CASSSPGQGAGANVLTF.

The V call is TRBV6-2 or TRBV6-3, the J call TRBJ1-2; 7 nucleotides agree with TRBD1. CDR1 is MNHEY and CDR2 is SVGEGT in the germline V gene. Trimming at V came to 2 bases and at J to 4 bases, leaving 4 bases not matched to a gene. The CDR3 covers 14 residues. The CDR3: CASSYHGQVYGYTF. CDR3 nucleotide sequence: TGTGCCAGCAGTTACCATGGACAGGTCTATGGCTACACCTTC.

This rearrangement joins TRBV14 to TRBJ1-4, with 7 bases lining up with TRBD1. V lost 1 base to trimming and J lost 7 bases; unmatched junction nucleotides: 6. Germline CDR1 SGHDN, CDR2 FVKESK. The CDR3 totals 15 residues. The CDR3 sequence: CASSQGRDSLEKLFF. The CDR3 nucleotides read TGTGCCAGCAGCCAAGGAAGGGACAGTCTTGAAAAACTGTTTTTT.

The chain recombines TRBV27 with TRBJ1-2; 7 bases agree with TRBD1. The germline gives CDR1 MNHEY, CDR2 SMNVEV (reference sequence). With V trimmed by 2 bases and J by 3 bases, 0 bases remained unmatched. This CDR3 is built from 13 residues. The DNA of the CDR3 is TGTGCCAGCAGTTTAACAGGGGACTATGGCTACACCTTC. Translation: CASSLTGDYGYTF.

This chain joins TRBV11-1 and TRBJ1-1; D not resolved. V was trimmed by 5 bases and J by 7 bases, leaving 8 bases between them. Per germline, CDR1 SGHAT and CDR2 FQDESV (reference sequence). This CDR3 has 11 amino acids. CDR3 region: CASSNEGEAFF. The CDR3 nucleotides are TGTGCCAGCAGCAACGAGGGTGAAGCTTTCTTT.

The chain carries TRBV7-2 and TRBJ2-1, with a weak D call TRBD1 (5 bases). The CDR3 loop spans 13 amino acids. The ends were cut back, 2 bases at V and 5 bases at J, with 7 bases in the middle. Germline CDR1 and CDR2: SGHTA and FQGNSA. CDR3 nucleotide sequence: TGTGCCAGCAGCTTACAGGGCGACAATGAGCAGTTCTTC. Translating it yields CASSLQGDNEQFF. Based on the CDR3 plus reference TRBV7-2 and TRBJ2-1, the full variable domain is GAGVSQSPSNKVTEKGKDVELRCDPISGHTALYWYRQSLGQGLEFLIYFQGNSAPDKSGLPSDRFSAERTGGSVSTLTIQRTQQEDSAVYLCASSLQGDNEQFFGPGTRLTVL.

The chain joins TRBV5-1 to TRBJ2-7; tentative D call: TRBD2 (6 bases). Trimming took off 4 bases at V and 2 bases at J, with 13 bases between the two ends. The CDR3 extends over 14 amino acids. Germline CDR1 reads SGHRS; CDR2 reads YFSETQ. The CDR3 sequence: CASSVAESPYEQYF. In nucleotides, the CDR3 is TGCGCCAGCAGCGTAGCGGAATCCCCCTACGAGCAGTACTTC.

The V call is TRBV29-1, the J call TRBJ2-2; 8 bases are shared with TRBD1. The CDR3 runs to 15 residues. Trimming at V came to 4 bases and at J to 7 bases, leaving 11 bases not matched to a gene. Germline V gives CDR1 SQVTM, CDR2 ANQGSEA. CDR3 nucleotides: TGCAGCGTTGGGACAGGGTCGGCCTTGGTCGGGGAGCTGTTTTTT. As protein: CSVGTGSALVGELFF.